The 25 T cell receptor beta chains reported below all come from one sample, sequenced in a study of T-cell reconstitution after alpha-beta-depleted transplantation in children. The TCRbeta library was prepared with unique molecular identifiers. TCRdb reprocessed the PCR reads via MiXCR and lists one record per CDR3 protein. The profile shows roughly 500,000 distinct CDR3 sequences, about 31% of them singletons. The specimen comprised PBMCs from the stem cell graft donor, sampled from the stem cell graft. Receptor source: a human donor who donated a stem cell graft to a child with aplastic anemia.

This chain joins TRBV4-3 and TRBJ1-2; 8 bases agree with TRBD1. Germline values: CDR1 LGHNA, CDR2 YSLEER. V was clipped by 4 bases and J by 6 bases; unmatched bases: 7. The CDR3 has 14 amino acids. The chain's CDR3 is CASSLDTGGDGYTF. CDR3 in DNA: TGCGCCAGCAGCCTAGATACAGGGGGGGATGGCTACACCTTC.

V gene TRBV20-1 combines with J gene TRBJ2-1; 9 nucleotides match TRBD1. In germline, CDR1 is DFQATT, CDR2 SNEGSKA (reference sequence). Trimming took 2 bases from V and 12 from J; bases not matched to a gene: 17. This CDR3 spans 16 amino acids. The CDR3 DNA follows: TGCAGTGCTAGAACCCTTGTAGGACAGGGGCCGATTATGCAGTTCTTC. This translates into CSARTLVGQGPIMQFF.

The rearrangement joins TRBV9 to TRBJ1-1, with a weak D call TRBD1 (5 bases). The V gene's germline CDR1 is SGDLS and CDR2 YYNGEE. The germline V and J ends were trimmed by 6 bases and 1 base, with 16 bases remaining between them. The CDR3 length is 15 residues. CDR3: CASNRKGDPNTEAFF. CDR3 DNA sequence: TGTGCCAGCAATAGAAAAGGGGACCCGAACACTGAAGCTTTCTTT.

V is TRBV6-2 or TRBV6-3 and J is TRBJ2-1; a possible D gene is TRBD2 (6 bases). Germline lookup yields CDR1 MNHEY and CDR2 SVGEGT. Deletions cut 2 bases from V and 7 bases from J, with 18 bases between. This CDR3 contains 16 residues. The CDR3 nucleotides read TGTGCCAGCAGTTACCGTTCGGCGGGGCCGGGGAATGAGCAGTTCTTC. Residues: CASSYRSAGPGNEQFF.

This sequence joins TRBV20-1 and TRBJ1-2; TRBD1 agrees at 9 bases. The CDR3 length is 13 residues. The V and J ends lost 7 bases and 8 bases, in that order; junction bases with no gene match: 11. The germline gives CDR1 DFQATT, CDR2 SNEGSKA (reference sequence). The CDR3 bases are TGCAGTGTCAGAGGGACAGGGATCCTCGGCTACACCTTC. As protein: CSVRGTGILGYTF.

This clonotype showed up just a few times. J is TRBJ1-1 and V is TRBV7-9, with TRBD1 matching 7 bases. Germline CDR1 is SEHNR and CDR2 is FQNEAQ (reference sequence). CDR3 length: 14 amino acids. Unmatched junction bases numbered 4, after V lost 5 bases and J lost 1 base. The CDR3, as DNA: TGTGCCAGCAGCATGGGACAGACGAACACTGAAGCTTTCTTT. Its translation: CASSMGQTNTEAFF. The full variable domain, with the rest looked up from reference TRBV7-9 and TRBJ1-1, is DTGVSQNPRHKITKRGQNVTFRCDPISEHNRLYWYRQTLGQGPEFLTYFQNEAQLEKSRLLSDRFSAERPKGSFSTLEIQRTEQGDSAMYLCASSMGQTNTEAFFGQGTRLTVV.

The J gene is TRBJ1-1, the V gene TRBV12-3 or TRBV12-4, with D perhaps matching TRBD1 (5 bases). Trimming removed 3 bases at V and 2 bases at J, with 10 bases between. The CDR3 is made up of 14 amino acids. Written as DNA, the CDR3 is TGTGCCAGCAGTTTCCAGGGATTCAACACTGAAGCTTTCTTT. It yields the protein CASSFQGFNTEAFF.

This clonotype came up many times. CDR3 nucleotides: TGTGCCTCCGGATCCTACGAGCAGTACTTC. Its protein is CASGSYEQYF. This chain joins TRBV7-2 and TRBJ2-7, with unresolved D. The CDR3 is 10 residues long. V was cut by 11 bases and J by 1 base, with 6 bases left in between. CDR1 and CDR2 from the germline V gene are SGHTA and FQGNSA.

The chain joins TRBV10-3 to TRBJ2-1; 10 bases are shared with TRBD2. The CDR3 spans 16 residues. CDR1 is ENHRY, CDR2 SYGVKD, per germline. The V segment lost 6 bases and the J segment 5 bases; nucleotides outside the gene matches: 10. Here the CDR3 DNA reads TGTGCCATCAGGGACCCTAGCGGGAGAGTGAACAATGAGCAGTTCTTC. This codes for CAIRDPSGRVNNEQFF.

This clonotype was recorded a few times. The CDR3 DNA reads TGTGCCAGCTCACCAAATTTGGGAGAGACCCAGTACTTC. Its protein is CASSPNLGETQYF. This chain uses TRBV18 with TRBJ2-5; no definite D call. This CDR3 region has 13 residues. CDR1 is KGHSH and CDR2 is LQKENI in the germline V gene. With 2 bases removed from V and 4 bases from J, the gap between germline ends came to 8 bases.

This clonotype was counted between two and nine times. The rearrangement links TRBV4-3 to TRBJ2-1; D unresolved. CDR1 and CDR2 from the germline V gene are LGHNA and YSLEER. V lost 1 base and J 1 base, leaving 11 bases between the germline ends. The CDR3 extends over 16 amino acids. CDR3 nucleotide sequence: TGCGCCAGCAGCCAAGCTGTGGGAAGGTCCTACAATGAGCAGTTCTTC. It is translated as CASSQAVGRSYNEQFF.

This clonotype was found a few times. The J gene is TRBJ2-3, the V gene TRBV19, with TRBD2 matching 9 bases. There are 17 residues in the CDR3. Germline-derived CDR1 and CDR2 are LNHDA and SQIVND (reference sequence). After removal of 7 bases from V and 2 bases from J, the junction contained 13 bases not matched to a gene. The CDR3 bases are TGTGCCAGTACCCCCTGGGCTAGCGGGGCCAACACAGATACGCAGTATTTT. Translating gives CASTPWASGANTDTQYF.

This sequence joins TRBV29-1 and TRBJ2-3; 9 nucleotides align to TRBD2. CDR3 size: 17 residues. Trimming removed 1 base from V and 1 base from J; junction bases left unmatched: 9. The germline V gene has CDR1 SQVTM and CDR2 ANQGSEA. Written as DNA, the CDR3 is TGCAGCGTTGAAGTGGCGGGAGGGCCCTCGGGCACAGATACGCAGTATTTT. Translation: CSVEVAGGPSGTDTQYF.

This clonotype has just a few counts. The genes are TRBV12-3 or TRBV12-4 and TRBJ2-5, with 7 bases aligning to TRBD2. V lost 3 bases and J lost 3; bases outside the gene matches: 22. CDR3 length: 20 residues. The CDR3 reads CASSFAGVTATERDEETQYF. CDR3 nucleotides: TGTGCCAGCAGTTTTGCGGGAGTAACGGCAACCGAGCGGGACGAAGAGACCCAGTACTTC.

This chain joins TRBV29-1 and TRBJ2-1; 8 nucleotides agree with TRBD2. CDR1 SQVTM and CDR2 ANQGSEA come from the germline V gene. The CDR3 runs to 14 residues. J lost 8 bases, V lost 4 bases, and 10 bases had no gene match. CDR3 sequence: CSVGVKRESDEQFF. CDR3 coding DNA: TGCAGCGTTGGGGTTAAGCGGGAGAGCGATGAGCAGTTCTTC.

The chain uses TRBV20-1 and TRBJ2-1; tentatively, D is TRBD2 (6 bases). This CDR3 spans 14 amino acids. The V gene's germline CDR1 is DFQATT and CDR2 SNEGSKA (reference sequence). Trimming took off 1 base at V and 6 bases at J, with 13 bases between the two ends. CDR3 nucleotide sequence: TGCAGTGCTAGAGCAATAGCGGAGTTCAATGAGCAGTTCTTC. Translated, it gives CSARAIAEFNEQFF.

V and J are TRBV12-3 or TRBV12-4 and TRBJ1-2; D is perhaps TRBD1 (5 bases). The V end lost 6 bases, the J end lost 3 bases, and 14 bases lay between the germline ends. There are 14 residues in the CDR3. The CDR3 loop is CASSLTVGDYGYTF. CDR3 nucleotides: TGTGCCAGCAGCTTGACAGTCGGCGACTATGGCTACACCTTC.

This clonotype has only a few counts. V is TRBV7-7 and J is TRBJ2-5; TRBD2 might be the D (6 bases). This CDR3 is 15 amino acids long. Germline V gene data show CDR1 as SSHAT and CDR2 as FNYEAQ (reference sequence). V was pared by 5 bases and J by 5 bases, with 18 bases between. CDR3 sequence: CASSSLRDSRETQYF. Written as DNA, the CDR3 is TGTGCCAGCAGCAGCCTCCGGGACTCACGGGAGACCCAGTACTTC. The full variable domain, its missing parts supplied by reference TRBV7-7 and TRBJ2-5, is GAGVSQSPRYKVTKRGQDVTLRCDPISSHATLYWYQQALGQGPEFLTYFNYEAQPDKSGLPSDRFSAERPEGSISTLTIQRTEQRDSAMYRCASSSLRDSRETQYFGPGTRLLVL.

This clonotype has a handful of counts. The chain carries TRBV14 and TRBJ1-3; D is undetermined. The V end lost 1 base, the J end lost 10 bases, and 11 bases lay between the germline ends. CDR1 SGHDN and CDR2 FVKESK come from the germline V gene. The CDR3 runs to 13 residues. CDR3 nucleotides: TGTGCCAGCAGCCAAGGGGTCCAACGGACCATATATTTT. Translating it yields CASSQGVQRTIYF.

In this sample, this clonotype turned up a few times. The chain is built from TRBV12-3 or TRBV12-4 and TRBJ1-1; a weak D match, TRBD1 (6 bases). V was cut by 6 bases and J by 0 bases, with 14 bases left in between. CDR3 size: 15 residues. The CDR3 sequence: CASSGGGGMNTEAFF. DNA for the CDR3: TGTGCCAGCAGCGGTGGGGGGGGCATGAACACTGAAGCTTTCTTT.

This chain links TRBV7-3 with TRBJ2-2, with D hard to call. Germline V CDR1 and CDR2: SGHTA, FQGTGA. V dropped 2 bases and J dropped 0 bases, with 7 bases sitting between them. This CDR3 region has 15 residues. The CDR3 here is CASSLQASNTGELFF. In DNA, the CDR3 is TGTGCCAGCAGCTTACAGGCCTCGAACACCGGGGAGCTGTTTTTT.

The chain has TRBV5-1 and TRBJ1-4, with D unclear. The germline gives CDR1 SGHRS, CDR2 YFSETQ. Trimming took 0 bases from V and 7 from J, leaving 13 bases between them. The CDR3 runs 15 residues. CDR3 nucleotide sequence: TGCGCCAGCAGCTTGGGAGATCCGCCAGTTGAAAAACTGTTTTTT. It codes for CASSLGDPPVEKLFF.

A few counts support this clonotype. This chain uses TRBV6-1 with TRBJ1-5, with TRBD1 identical over 9 bases. V lost 6 bases to trimming and J lost 5 bases; unmatched junction nucleotides: 5. Germline-derived CDR1 and CDR2 are MNHNS and SASEGT. The CDR3 extends over 14 amino acids. CDR3 in amino acids: CASRLTGGDQPQHF. As DNA, the CDR3 is TGTGCCAGCAGATTGACAGGGGGTGATCAGCCCCAGCATTTT.

The V gene is TRBV7-2, the J gene TRBJ2-5; D possibly matches TRBD1 or TRBD2 (5 bases each). From germline, CDR1 is SGHTA and CDR2 FQGNSA. Trimming pared 1 base from V and 1 base from J, leaving 13 bases between. This CDR3 is 16 amino acids long. CDR3 residues: CASSLGVAGSQETQYF. The CDR3 DNA follows: TGTGCCAGCAGCTTAGGAGTGGCAGGGAGCCAAGAGACCCAGTACTTC.

This clonotype was found many times. This chain joins TRBV29-1 and TRBJ2-7; D remains unclear. The CDR3 is made up of 13 amino acids. Looked up from germline, CDR1 is SQVTM and CDR2 is ANQGSEA. Trimming took off 5 bases at V and 3 bases at J, with 14 bases between the two ends. CDR3 amino acids: CSVKWSPSYEQYF. As DNA, the CDR3 is TGCAGCGTTAAGTGGAGTCCTAGCTACGAGCAGTACTTC.